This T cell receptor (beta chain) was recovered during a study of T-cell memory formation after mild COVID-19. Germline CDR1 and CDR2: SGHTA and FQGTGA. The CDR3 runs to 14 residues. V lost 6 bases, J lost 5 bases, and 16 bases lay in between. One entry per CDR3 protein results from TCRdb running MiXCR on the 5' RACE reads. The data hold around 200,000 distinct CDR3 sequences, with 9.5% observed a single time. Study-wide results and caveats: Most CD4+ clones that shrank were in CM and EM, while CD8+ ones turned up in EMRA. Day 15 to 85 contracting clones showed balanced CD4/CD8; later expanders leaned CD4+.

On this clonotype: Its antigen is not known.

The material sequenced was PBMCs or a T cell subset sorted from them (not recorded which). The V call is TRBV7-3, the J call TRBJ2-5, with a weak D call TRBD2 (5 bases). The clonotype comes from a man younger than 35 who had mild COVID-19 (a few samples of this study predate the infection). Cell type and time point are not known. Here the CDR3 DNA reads TGTGCCAGCAGTTTCCGGGCGGGTCGGGAGACCCAGTACTTC. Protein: CASSFRAGRETQYF.